This T cell receptor beta chain derives from a study of blood T cell repertoires in COVID-19. As for the study in general: T cells, B-cell-depleted T cells, or PBMCs provided the cDNA or gDNA that served as material.

Measured with immunoSEQ multiplex PCR; TCRdb has only the in-frame clones, and not every one. The profile shows over 200,000 clones, roughly nine tenths of them singletons. The V and J ends lost 1 base and 3 bases, in that order; junction bases with no gene match: 3. In germline, CDR1 is SGHNT, CDR2 YYREEE (reference sequence). This CDR3 is built from 15 residues. Sequencing was carried out using peripheral blood. The genes are TRBV5-4 and TRBJ2-1; 8 nucleotides align to TRBD1. This clonotype was sampled from a man aged 55 to 70 who had recovered from COVID-19. The CDR3 sequence: CASSLRQGFYNEQFF. DNA for the CDR3: TGTGCCAGCAGCTTGAGACAGGGGTTCTACAATGAGCAGTTCTTC. The full variable domain, with the rest looked up from reference TRBV5-4 and TRBJ2-1, is ETGVTQSPTHLIKTRGQQVTLRCSSQSGHNTVSWYQQALGQGPQFIFQYYREEENGRGNFPPRFSGLQFPNYSSELNVNALELDDSALYLCASSLRQGFYNEQFFGPGTRLTVL.